This entry is about one TCR beta chain. This record comes from a study of blood T cell repertoires in COVID-19. Across the study: Acute and convalescent COVID-19 specimens originated in the United States, Italy and Spain. T cells, B-cell-depleted T cells, or PBMCs supplied cDNA or gDNA.

V was cut by 9 bases and J by 2 bases, with 6 bases left in between. Germline CDR1 is KGHDR and CDR2 is SFDVKD. CDR3 length: 12 amino acids. In the source study's methods: Counts of nucleated cells, estimated from reference gene primer amplification, were obtained. Produced via immunoSEQ multiplex PCR; TCRdb's table is partial and in-frame only. Clone size and V and J calls were adopted from that table, with D and trimming inferred from the DNA. The sample contains just over 65,000 clones, about nine tenths of which appear only once. Sequencing input: peripheral blood. This chain connects TRBV24-1 to TRBJ1-4; D is unclear. The origin of this receptor is a man aged 25-45 years with acute or convalescent COVID-19. CDR3 DNA: TGTGCCACCGCTATGACTAATGAAAAACTGTTTTTT. This gives the protein CATAMTNEKLFF.